Reported below is one T cell receptor beta chain. Its recognized antigen is unknown. Base-call qualities are not available, and no considerably larger clone is one nucleotide away. The CDR3 regions of human TCRbeta chains were analyzed by immunosequencing. The authors' pipeline ran thus. TCRs in the repertoires were matched against a reference library of SARS-CoV-2-specific TCRs that had been generated with the MIRA antigen-specificity platform. Breadth was defined as the fraction of unique TCRs that were SARS-CoV-2-associated, and depth was defined as the fraction of total T cells that were SARS-CoV-2-associated. Using the MIRA data, each spike-specific TCR was mapped to the spike region that the TCR reacts to and placed in a CD4 or CD8 class. Log10-transformed breadth and depth values were compared by one-way ANOVA with Sidak's multiple comparisons tests. TCRdb holds this immuneACCESS table with in-frame rearrangements only. Some clones are missing; in checked studies, unresolved V genes explain under half, and the rest has no known cause. Clone size and V and J calls were adopted from that table, with D and trimming inferred from the DNA. The sample yields about 140,000 clones; 85% to 90% were counted once. The ten largest clones take up 2.5% to 3.5% of the sample.

The sample is drawn from a study of T cell responses to AZD1222 COVID-19 vaccine (dated by TCRdb to the early 2020s). With respect to the entire study: TCR sequencing was performed for roughly 250 trial participants, of whom roughly 200 were given two doses of AZD1222 and approximately 25 were given two doses of MenACWY control vaccine. Trial participants were enrolled into age subgroups of 18-55, 56-69 and 70-plus years, which contained 148, 28 and 57 TCR-sequenced participants, respectively. Overall study results and their limits: The 56-69-year group was small, and its depth increase did not reach significance, likely because of low power. CD4 TCRs associated with the vaccine covered the entire spike protein, and the dominant responses were in regions 160-218 and 743-854. Most participants were white British and females outnumbered males, and the authors suggested that clonal diversity may have been underestimated. Reportedly, almost half of the unique spike-specific TCRs recognized epitopes lying outside the regions that are mutated in the B.1.351 and B.1.1.7 variants. No day 14 peak-response samples were available, so repertoires were characterized only after the peak T cell response. Conclusions about previously exposed vaccinees are limited, since just five or six AZD1222 recipients were seropositive for SARS-CoV-2 at baseline. Spike-specific TCR breadth and depth rose significantly after two AZD1222 doses compared with day 0 and with MenACWY recipients.

CDR1 and CDR2 are read off the germline V gene as SGHRS and YFSETQ. V is cut back by 2 bases and J by 4 bases, with 3 bases in the junction unmatched. From cysteine to phenylalanine, the CDR3 is 14 amino acids long. Kept here is only the CDR3 DNA, which spans 42 bases and is read in frame from base 1. The time point tag for this specimen amounts to: about 28 days (+/-7) after the second vaccine dose. AZD1222 recipients with second doses at about 4 weeks or about 12 weeks were pooled, because spike-specific TCR depth and breadth did not differ between schedules. The vaccinee samples were drawn from two UK trials, COV001 and COV002, one of which was a single-blind randomized controlled phase 2/3 trial testing AZD1222 (ChAdOx1 nCoV-19) in healthy adults. Trial participant PBMC samples were collected at day 0 and day 28 after the second dose for TCRbeta chain sequencing.

This TCR came from an adult who received the AZD1222 COVID-19 vaccine. The receptor chain draws on TRBV5-1 and TRBJ2-1, and TRBD1 matches 7 of the central bases. The starting material was peripheral blood, obtained 28 days after the second AZD1222 dose. The DNA is TGCGCCAGCAGCTTCGACAGGGCTTACAATGAGCAGTTCTTC. The translation is CASSFDRAYNEQFF.